This TCR beta chain was obtained from a study of control samples from healthy donors and cancer patients. Produced via immunoSEQ multiplex PCR; TCRdb's table is partial and in-frame only. The data contain tens of thousands of clones, more than 70% of them singletons. This CDR3 contains 13 residues. Between the trimmed V and J ends, which lost 1 base and 4 bases, there was a span of 4 bases. The germline CDR1 and CDR2 sequences are LNHNV and YYDKDF (reference sequence). The chain couples TRBV15 to TRBJ2-2; no clear D. Sequencing used PBMCs. This clonotype was sampled from a woman aged 45-65 years with head and neck cancer. Written as DNA, the CDR3 is TGTGCCACCAGCAGAGGGGCCACCGGGGAGCTGTTTTTT. Translated, it gives CATSRGATGELFF.